Following are 31 T cell receptor beta chains from one sample sequenced in a study of blood T cells in healthy people across ages. Together with a sample-barcoded 5' primer, a J-beta primer mix was included in a second PCR lasting about 6 to 11 cycles. A single record per CDR3 protein comes from TCRdb applying MiXCR to the 5' RACE reads. The profile shows about 640,000 distinct CDR3 sequences, 58% of them singletons. The sample taken for sequencing was blood. The receptors come from a man aged 60-69 years in good health.

The CDR3 bases are TGTGCCAGCAGCGCGAGTCGGGGGAGGAACACTGAAGCTTTCTTT. This translates into CASSASRGRNTEAFF. This chain connects TRBV7-9 to TRBJ1-1; D is possibly TRBD1 (5 bases). The CDR3 covers 15 residues. Germline-derived CDR1 and CDR2 are SEHNR and FQNEAQ (reference sequence). Trimming took 5 bases from V and 1 from J, leaving 14 bases between them.

This chain uses TRBV20-1 with TRBJ2-5; D remains unclear. In germline, CDR1 is DFQATT, CDR2 SNEGSKA (reference sequence). Between the trimmed V and J ends, which lost 0 bases and 1 base, there was a span of 3 bases. The CDR3 is 12 residues long. The DNA of the CDR3 is TGCAGTGCTAGAGACCGCCAAGAGACCCAGTACTTC. Translation: CSARDRQETQYF.

The sample holds a few counts of this clonotype. The rearrangement uses TRBV14 and TRBJ2-2; D unresolved. V dropped 3 bases and J dropped 6 bases, with 17 bases sitting between them. Germline V gene sequence: CDR1 SGHDN, CDR2 FVKESK. CDR3 length: 16 residues. This CDR3 reads CASSQRNGPQSGELFF. The CDR3, as DNA: TGTGCCAGCAGCCAGAGGAACGGACCTCAATCCGGGGAGCTGTTTTTT. Together with reference TRBV14 and TRBJ2-2, the CDR3 gives the full variable domain: EAGVTQFPSHSVIEKGQTVTLRCDPISGHDNLYWYRRVMGKEIKFLLHFVKESKQDESGMPNNRFLAERTGGTYSTLKVQPAELEDSGVYFCASSQRNGPQSGELFFGEGSRLTVL.

The chain couples TRBV18 to TRBJ1-1; weak D call: TRBD1 (6 bases). The CDR3 consists of 15 residues. V was shortened by 3 bases and J by 3 bases, with 14 bases between the two germline ends. Germline lookup yields CDR1 KGHSH and CDR2 LQKENI. The CDR3 protein is CASSPTTGRDTEAFF. The CDR3 DNA is TGTGCCAGCTCACCGACGACAGGCCGGGACACTGAAGCTTTCTTT.

This clonotype was recorded only once. The rearrangement joins TRBV29-1 to TRBJ2-1; tentative D call: TRBD1 (5 bases). The DNA end lines up better with TRBJ2-7; the J call may be wrong. Germline V CDR1 and CDR2: SQVTM, ANQGSEA. This CDR3 has 17 amino acids. The CDR3 region is CSSADSPPSGSYNEQYF. CDR3 bases: TGCAGCTCTGCAGACAGTCCCCCGTCGGGCTCCTACAATGAGCAGTACTTC.

V gene TRBV20-1 combines with J gene TRBJ1-1; no clear D. The germline V and J ends were trimmed by 6 bases and 5 bases, with 13 bases remaining between them. The V gene's germline CDR1 is DFQATT and CDR2 SNEGSKA (reference sequence). This CDR3 comprises 12 residues. CDR3 residues: CSATDPLTEAFF. CDR3 DNA: TGCAGTGCCACGGACCCCTTGACTGAAGCTTTCTTT.

The V call is TRBV21-1, the J call TRBJ2-5; the D call of TRBD2 is as the table states it, not checked on the DNA. TRBV21-1 is a pseudogene. This CDR3 is built from 18 residues. In DNA, the CDR3 is TGTGCCAGCAGCAAATCGCCTAGCGGGGGGCCGCGGAGAGAGACCCAGTACTTC. This codes for CASSKSPSGGPRRETQYF.

This clonotype appeared once. The V gene is TRBV29-1, the J gene TRBJ2-3, with a tentative D call TRBD2 (6 bases). The germline V gene encodes CDR1 SQVTM and CDR2 ANQGSEA. The CDR3 is 12 amino acids. The V gene lost 7 bases and the J gene lost 2 bases, with 10 bases spanning the gap. CDR3 loop: CSDGGYTDTQYF. Written as DNA, the CDR3 is TGCAGCGACGGGGGTTACACAGATACGCAGTATTTT.

V gene TRBV12-3 or TRBV12-4 combines with J gene TRBJ1-6, with 8 bases matching TRBD1. V lost 6 bases and J lost 6; bases outside the gene matches: 4. This CDR3 is built from 14 residues. The CDR3 DNA reads as TGTGCCAGCAGGCCAGGGGGCTTTAATTCACCCCTCCACTTT. It encodes CASRPGGFNSPLHF.

The V call is TRBV12-3 or TRBV12-4, the J call TRBJ2-3; 10 bases map to TRBD2. Trimming took 7 bases from V and 2 from J; bases not matched to a gene: 6. The CDR3 consists of 15 residues. The CDR3 DNA reads TGTGCCAGCAAGAAGCGGGGGGGCAACACAGATACGCAGTATTTT. Translating gives CASKKRGGNTDTQYF.

The chain has TRBV9 and TRBJ2-7; maybe TRBD2 (5 bases). The J call may be wrong; the DNA end is better matched by TRBJ2-5. The CDR3 has 15 residues. From germline, CDR1 is SGDLS and CDR2 YYNGEE. The CDR3 DNA is TGTGCCAGCAGCGTAGCCGGAGGTTTGAGGGAGACCCAGTACTTC. Its translation is CASSVAGGLRETQYF.

The chain employs TRBV5-1 and TRBJ2-2; TRBD1 aligns across 9 bases. Trimming took 5 bases from V and 4 from J; bases not matched to a gene: 6. The germline V gene encodes CDR1 SGHRS and CDR2 YFSETQ. The CDR3 totals 15 residues. CDR3 residues: CASRTRTGATGELFF. Written as DNA, the CDR3 is TGCGCCAGCAGGACGCGGACAGGGGCCACCGGGGAGCTGTTTTTT.

This clonotype appeared a few times. This sequence joins TRBV4-1 and TRBJ1-4, with D possibly matching TRBD1 (5 bases). V dropped 4 bases and J dropped 2 bases, with 11 bases sitting between them. This CDR3 comprises 15 residues. Germline values: CDR1 MGHRA, CDR2 YSYEKL. The CDR3 region has the DNA TGCGCCAGCAGCCTTCCGGGACGGACTAATGAAAAACTGTTTTTT. This encodes CASSLPGRTNEKLFF.

This clonotype was counted between two and nine times. The chain joins TRBV5-5 to TRBJ2-1; the D is unclear. This CDR3 is built from 16 residues. Trimming shortened V by 4 bases and J by 0 bases, and 14 bases separated the two germline ends. Germline-derived CDR1 and CDR2 are SGHKS and YYEKEE (reference sequence). As DNA, the CDR3 is TGTGCCAGCAGCCAGCTACGCCAAAGCTCCTACAATGAGCAGTTCTTC. Its protein product is CASSQLRQSSYNEQFF.

V and J are TRBV5-1 and TRBJ1-2; 10 positions agree with TRBD1. Unmatched junction bases numbered 4, after V lost 0 bases and J lost 2 bases. The CDR3 covers 16 residues. From germline, CDR1 is SGHRS and CDR2 YFSETQ. CDR3 sequence reads: CASSLADRGLNYGYTF. In nucleotides, the CDR3 is TGCGCCAGCAGCTTGGCCGACAGGGGGCTAAACTATGGCTACACCTTC.

CDR3: CASSFSGVANYGYTF. As DNA, the CDR3 is TGTGCCAGCAGTTTTTCGGGGGTAGCTAACTATGGCTACACCTTC. This sequence joins TRBV28 and TRBJ1-2; tentatively, D is TRBD1 (5 bases). Trimming stripped 3 bases from V and 0 bases from J, with 11 bases between. Germline assignment: CDR1 MDHEN and CDR2 SYDVKM. The CDR3 contains 15 residues.

The chain recombines TRBV2 with TRBJ2-5; perhaps TRBD2 as D (5 bases). Germline loops: CDR1 SNHLY, CDR2 FYNNEI. This CDR3 contains 13 residues. Trimming removed 8 bases from V and 5 bases from J, with 15 bases in between. CDR3 bases: TGTGCCAGCCTTCGGCTAGCTTGGGAGACCCAGTACTTC. Residues: CASLRLAWETQYF.

The CDR3 spells CASSVGQGDQETQYF. The CDR3 coding sequence is TGTGCCAGCAGCGTGGGACAGGGCGACCAAGAGACCCAGTACTTC. The chain has TRBV3-1 and TRBJ2-5; 9 bases agree with TRBD1. Germline V gene sequence: CDR1 LGHDT, CDR2 YNNKEL (reference sequence). The V and J ends lost 5 bases and 0 bases, in that order; junction bases with no gene match: 4. The CDR3 runs 15 residues.

The V and J genes are TRBV21-1 and TRBJ2-1; the table calls TRBD1, which could not be checked here. TRBV21-1 counts as a pseudogene. CDR3 length: 18 residues. The CDR3, as DNA: TGTGCCAGCAGCAAAGCATGGAGACAGCAAGTTTCCTACAATGAGCAGTTCTTC. It encodes CASSKAWRQQVSYNEQFF.

V gene TRBV6-1 combines with J gene TRBJ1-2, with D perhaps TRBD1 (6 bases). Germline V gene data show CDR1 as MNHNS and CDR2 as SASEGT. Trimming stripped 10 bases from V and 7 bases from J, with 19 bases between. The length of the CDR3 is 13 residues. The CDR3 DNA is TGTGCCACCCAACCTGGGGGCTTCGCTGGCTACACCTTC. Encoded protein: CATQPGGFAGYTF.

V usage is TRBV10-3 and J usage is TRBJ1-6, with a possible D match to TRBD1 (5 bases). V lost 0 bases to trimming and J lost 10 bases, with 13 bases between them. Germline lookup yields CDR1 ENHRY and CDR2 SYGVKD. CDR3 length: 15 residues. CDR3 DNA sequence: TGTGCCATCAGTGAGTCGCAGGGACTGGGGTCACCCCTCCACTTT. Translation: CAISESQGLGSPLHF.

The chain uses TRBV6-5 and TRBJ2-5; 9 bases agree with TRBD1. From germline, CDR1 is MNHEY and CDR2 SVGAGI. The junction had 8 bases not matched to a gene; V was cut back by 4 bases and J by 5 bases. The CDR3 is 15 residues long. The CDR3 nucleotides are TGTGCCAGCAGTTTCCTAGGACAGGGGTGGGAGACCCAGTACTTC. Translation gives CASSFLGQGWETQYF.

This clonotype was seen more than once but under ten times. The rearrangement links TRBV27 to TRBJ1-6; possibly TRBD1 for D (6 bases). V shed 5 bases and J shed 10 bases, with 21 bases lying between them. The germline V gene encodes CDR1 MNHEY and CDR2 SMNVEV (reference sequence). This CDR3 spans 16 amino acids. The CDR3 region is CASSASSSGAESPLHF. Written as DNA, the CDR3 is TGTGCCAGCAGTGCTAGCAGCTCGGGGGCAGAGTCACCCCTCCACTTT.

The V and J genes are TRBV5-1 and TRBJ2-3; D perhaps matches TRBD2 (5 bases). V lost 4 bases and J lost 1, with 13 bases in between. The germline gives CDR1 SGHRS, CDR2 YFSETQ. The CDR3 spans 15 residues. The CDR3 sequence: CASSPEDRGTDTQYF. CDR3 in DNA: TGCGCCAGCAGCCCGGAGGACCGTGGCACAGATACGCAGTATTTT.

This clonotype was recorded at least ten times. At one of its ends the junction is not consistent with the germline gene, which may arise from a read error. This chain connects TRBV28 to TRBJ1-2, with 8 bases identical to TRBD1. CDR3 length: 13 amino acids. Germline loops: CDR1 MDHEN, CDR2 SYDVKM. CDR3 amino acids: CASSFGQGYGYTF. CDR3 sequence (DNA): TGCGCCAGCAGCTTCGGACAGGGTTATGGCTACACCTTC.

The chain employs TRBV20-1 and TRBJ1-2, with unresolved D. The CDR3 contains 12 residues. Per the germline V gene, CDR1 is DFQATT and CDR2 is SNEGSKA (reference sequence). CDR3 bases: TGCACCAGCGGGTTTGCTTCCTATGGCTACACCTTC. Translating it yields CTSGFASYGYTF.

This clonotype has a count of ten or more. The chain has TRBV6-2 or TRBV6-3 and TRBJ2-6; no clear D. V gave up 2 bases and J gave up 4 bases, with 12 bases separating them. Germline CDR1 is MNHEY and CDR2 is SVGEGT. CDR3 length: 16 amino acids. The CDR3 loop reads CASSYVGSAGANVLTF. CDR3 coding DNA: TGTGCCAGCAGTTACGTCGGCTCGGCGGGGGCCAACGTCCTGACTTTC.

V and J are TRBV2 and TRBJ1-5, with D possibly being TRBD1 (5 bases). The CDR3 spans 15 residues. V was cut by 7 bases and J by 1 base, with 14 bases left in between. In germline, CDR1 is SNHLY, CDR2 FYNNEI. In DNA, the CDR3 is TGTGCCAGCAAGTTGAGGGGTACGAGCAATCAGCCCCAGCATTTT. It is translated as CASKLRGTSNQPQHF.

Remarks on this clonotype: At one of its ends the junction is not consistent with the germline gene, which may arise from a read error. The chain has TRBV7-8 and TRBJ2-1; no clear D gene. Per germline, CDR1 SGHVS and CDR2 FQNEAQ. This CDR3 is 11 amino acids long. The CDR3 nucleotides read TGTGCCAGCTGCTTTCAGAATGAGCAGTTCTTC. The encoded protein is CASCFQNEQFF.

The rearrangement uses TRBV29-1 and TRBJ2-1; no definite D call. Judging by the DNA end, TRBJ2-7 fits better; the J call may be wrong. This CDR3 spans 14 amino acids. Per the germline V gene, CDR1 is SQVTM and CDR2 is ANQGSEA. The CDR3 coding sequence is TGCAGCGCCCCATCCGGGCTCGGCTACAATGAGCAGTACTTC. Amino acid sequence: CSAPSGLGYNEQYF.

The genes are TRBV7-9 and TRBJ1-6; D might be TRBD1 (5 bases). The CDR3 spans 15 residues. Deletions cut 1 base from V and 7 bases from J, with 11 bases between. From germline, CDR1 is SEHNR and CDR2 FQNEAQ (reference sequence). The CDR3 bases are TGTGCCAGCAGCTTAGTTCAGGGAACCAATTCACCCCTCCACTTT. Translation: CASSLVQGTNSPLHF.